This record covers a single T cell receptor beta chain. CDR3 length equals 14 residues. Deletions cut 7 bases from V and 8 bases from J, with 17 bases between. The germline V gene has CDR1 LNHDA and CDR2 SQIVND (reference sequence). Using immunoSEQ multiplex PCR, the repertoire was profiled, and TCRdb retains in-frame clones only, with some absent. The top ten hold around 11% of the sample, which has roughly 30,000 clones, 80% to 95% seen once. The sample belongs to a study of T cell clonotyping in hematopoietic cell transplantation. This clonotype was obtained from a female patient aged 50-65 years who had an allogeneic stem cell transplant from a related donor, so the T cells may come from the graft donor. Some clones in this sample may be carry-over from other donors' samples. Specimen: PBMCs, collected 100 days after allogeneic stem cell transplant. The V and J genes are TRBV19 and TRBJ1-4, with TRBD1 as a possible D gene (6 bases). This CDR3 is CASTRDIRREKLFF. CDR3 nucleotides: TGTGCCAGTACCAGGGACATTCGCAGGGAAAAACTGTTTTTT.